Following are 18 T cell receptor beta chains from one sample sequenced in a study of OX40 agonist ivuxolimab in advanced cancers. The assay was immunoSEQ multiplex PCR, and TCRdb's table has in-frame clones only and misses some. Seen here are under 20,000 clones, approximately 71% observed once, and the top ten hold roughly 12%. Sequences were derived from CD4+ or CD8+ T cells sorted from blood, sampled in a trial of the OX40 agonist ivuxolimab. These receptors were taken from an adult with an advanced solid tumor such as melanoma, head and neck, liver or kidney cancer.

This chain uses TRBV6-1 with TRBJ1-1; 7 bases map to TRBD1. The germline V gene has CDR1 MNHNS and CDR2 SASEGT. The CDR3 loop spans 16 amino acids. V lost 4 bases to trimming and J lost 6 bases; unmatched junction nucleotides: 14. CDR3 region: CASSGTQGRSSPEAFF. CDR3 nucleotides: TGTGCCAGCAGTGGAACACAGGGGCGCTCTTCCCCTGAAGCTTTCTTT.

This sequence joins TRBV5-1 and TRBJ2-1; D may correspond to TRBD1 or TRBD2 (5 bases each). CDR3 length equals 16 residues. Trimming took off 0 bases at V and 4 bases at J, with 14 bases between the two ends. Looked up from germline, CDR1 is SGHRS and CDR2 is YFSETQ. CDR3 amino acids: CASSLAGGFGYNEQFF. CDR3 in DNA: TGCGCCAGCAGCTTGGCTGGGGGATTTGGGTACAATGAGCAGTTCTTC.

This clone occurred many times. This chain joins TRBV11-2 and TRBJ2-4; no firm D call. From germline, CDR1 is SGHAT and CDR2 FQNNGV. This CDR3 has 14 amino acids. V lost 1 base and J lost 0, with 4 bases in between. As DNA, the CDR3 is TGTGCCAGCAGCTTAGGGGTAGCCAAAAACATTCAGTACTTC. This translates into CASSLGVAKNIQYF.

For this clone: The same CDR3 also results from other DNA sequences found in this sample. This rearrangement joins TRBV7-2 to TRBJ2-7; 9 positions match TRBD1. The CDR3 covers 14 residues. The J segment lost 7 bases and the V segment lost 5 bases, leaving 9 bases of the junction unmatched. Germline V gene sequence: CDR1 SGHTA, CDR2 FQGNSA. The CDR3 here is CASSLGTGKMEQYF. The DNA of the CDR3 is TGTGCCAGCAGCCTAGGGACAGGGAAAATGGAGCAGTACTTC.

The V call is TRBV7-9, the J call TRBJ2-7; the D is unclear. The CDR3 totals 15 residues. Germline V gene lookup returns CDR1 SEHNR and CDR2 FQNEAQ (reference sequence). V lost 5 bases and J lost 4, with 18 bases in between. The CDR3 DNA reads TGTGCCAGCAGCCCCCCAGATGAGCAGGCGTACGAGCAGTACTTC. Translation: CASSPPDEQAYEQYF.

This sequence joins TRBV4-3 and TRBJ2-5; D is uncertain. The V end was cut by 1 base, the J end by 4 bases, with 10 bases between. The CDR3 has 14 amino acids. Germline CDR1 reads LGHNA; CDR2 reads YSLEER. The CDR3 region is CASSQGSAGETQYF. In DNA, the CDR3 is TGCGCCAGCAGCCAAGGATCAGCAGGAGAGACCCAGTACTTC.

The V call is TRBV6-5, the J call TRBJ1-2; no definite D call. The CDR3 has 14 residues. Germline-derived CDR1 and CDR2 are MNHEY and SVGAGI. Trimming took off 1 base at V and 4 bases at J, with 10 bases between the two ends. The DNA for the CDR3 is TGTGCCAGCAGTTACTTCCCCAGAGGCTATGGCTACACCTTC. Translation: CASSYFPRGYGYTF.

CDR3 bases: TGTGCCAGCAGTTTAGCCCTAGCGGGAGTGAATGAGCAGTTCTTC. Its translation: CASSLALAGVNEQFF. The rearrangement links TRBV27 to TRBJ2-1; 10 bases are a match to TRBD2. Germline values: CDR1 MNHEY, CDR2 SMNVEV (reference sequence). This CDR3 spans 15 amino acids. V gave up 2 bases and J gave up 7 bases; unmatched junction bases: 5.

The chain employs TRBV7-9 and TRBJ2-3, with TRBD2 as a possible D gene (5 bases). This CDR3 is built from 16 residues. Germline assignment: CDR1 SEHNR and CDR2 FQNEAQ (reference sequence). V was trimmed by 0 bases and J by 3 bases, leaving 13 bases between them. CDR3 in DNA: TGTGCCAGCAGCTTAGCCGGCGGGCACCCGACAGATACGCAGTATTTT. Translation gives CASSLAGGHPTDTQYF.

CDR3 sequence: CASEGPNTGELFF. DNA of the CDR3: TGTGCCAGCGAAGGGCCCAACACCGGGGAGCTGTTTTTT. The V call is TRBV5-6, the J call TRBJ2-2; D remains ambiguous. Germline CDR1 SGHDT, CDR2 YYEEEE. The CDR3 sequence is 13 residues long. V lost 7 bases, J lost 2 bases, and 9 bases lay in between.

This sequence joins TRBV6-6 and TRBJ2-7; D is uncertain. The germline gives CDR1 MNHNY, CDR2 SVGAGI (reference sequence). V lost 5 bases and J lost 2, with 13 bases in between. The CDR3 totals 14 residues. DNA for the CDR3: TGTGCCAGCAGTCTGGGGTTGAGGCCCTACGAGCAGTACTTC. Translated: CASSLGLRPYEQYF.

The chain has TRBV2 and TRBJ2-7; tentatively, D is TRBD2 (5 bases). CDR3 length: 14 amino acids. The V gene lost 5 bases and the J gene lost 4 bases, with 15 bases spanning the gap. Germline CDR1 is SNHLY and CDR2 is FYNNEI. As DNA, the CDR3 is TGTGCCAGCAGTCCCGAGGGAGTGCGATACGAGCAGTACTTC. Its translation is CASSPEGVRYEQYF.

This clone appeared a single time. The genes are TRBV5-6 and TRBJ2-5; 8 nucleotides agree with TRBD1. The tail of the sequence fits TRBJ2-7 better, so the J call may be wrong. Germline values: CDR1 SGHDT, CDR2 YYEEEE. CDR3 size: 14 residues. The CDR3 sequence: CASSEQGVVYEQYF. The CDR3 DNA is TGTGCCAGCAGCGAACAGGGGGTAGTCTACGAGCAGTACTTC.

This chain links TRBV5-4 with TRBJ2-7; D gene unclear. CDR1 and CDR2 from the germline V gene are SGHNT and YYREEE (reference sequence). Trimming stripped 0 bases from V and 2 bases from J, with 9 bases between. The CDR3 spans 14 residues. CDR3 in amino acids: CASSLGLTTYEQYF. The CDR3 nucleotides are TGTGCCAGCAGCTTGGGTCTCACCACCTACGAGCAGTACTTC.

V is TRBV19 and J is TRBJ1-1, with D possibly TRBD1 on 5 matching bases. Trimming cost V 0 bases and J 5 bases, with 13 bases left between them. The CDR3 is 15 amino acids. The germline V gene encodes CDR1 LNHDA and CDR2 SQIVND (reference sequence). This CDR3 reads CASSIDASGETEAFF. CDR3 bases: TGTGCCAGTAGTATAGACGCCTCGGGGGAAACTGAAGCTTTCTTT.

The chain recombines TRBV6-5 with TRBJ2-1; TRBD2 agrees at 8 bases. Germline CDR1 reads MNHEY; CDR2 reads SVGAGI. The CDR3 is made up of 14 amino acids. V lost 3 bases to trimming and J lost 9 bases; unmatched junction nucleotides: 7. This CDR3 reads CASSYLAGGLEQFF. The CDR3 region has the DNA TGTGCCAGCAGTTATCTCGCGGGGGGTCTTGAGCAGTTCTTC.

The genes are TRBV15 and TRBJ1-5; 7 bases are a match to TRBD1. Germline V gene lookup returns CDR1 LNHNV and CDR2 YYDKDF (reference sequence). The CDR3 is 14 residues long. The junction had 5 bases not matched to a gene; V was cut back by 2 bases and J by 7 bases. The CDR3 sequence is CATSRYRGGQPQHF. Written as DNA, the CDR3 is TGTGCCACCAGCAGATACAGGGGAGGGCAGCCCCAGCATTTT.

CDR3 bases: TGTGCCAGCAGCCCCCTAGGGACAATGAACACTGAAGCTTTCTTT. Translating it yields CASSPLGTMNTEAFF. The rearrangement links TRBV6-6 to TRBJ1-1; maybe TRBD1 (6 bases). Germline CDR1 and CDR2: MNHNY and SVGAGI (reference sequence). The CDR3 totals 15 residues. The V end lost 6 bases, the J end lost 0 bases, and 14 bases lay between the germline ends.